A single sample gave rise to the 18 T cell receptor beta chains below, sequenced in a study of cytotoxic CD8 clonotypes in ibrutinib-treated CLL. Profiled with immunoSEQ multiplex PCR; TCRdb holds only in-frame clones, not every one. Here the sample spans roughly 150,000 clones, 84% being singletons. Here the sequenced sample was PBMCs, taken after 24 months of ibrutinib treatment. Receptor source: a human donor with chronic lymphocytic leukemia.

The V call is TRBV7-3, the J call TRBJ2-2, with a tentative D call TRBD2 (6 bases). The length of the CDR3 is 13 residues. Germline V lookup: CDR1 SGHTA, CDR2 FQGTGA. The germline V and J ends were trimmed by 8 bases and 5 bases, with 12 bases remaining between them. CDR3 residues: CASGIGGTGELFF. CDR3 in DNA: TGTGCCAGCGGGATTGGGGGGACCGGGGAGCTGTTTTTT.

The V call is TRBV19, the J call TRBJ1-3; TRBD1 agrees at 9 bases. V lost 7 bases and J lost 0; bases outside the gene matches: 7. The CDR3 contains 16 residues. Germline V gene data show CDR1 as LNHDA and CDR2 as SQIVND (reference sequence). The CDR3 nucleotides read TGTGCCAGTATAGACAGGGGGTTGTACTCTGGAAACACCATATATTTT. It specifies CASIDRGLYSGNTIYF.

The rearrangement uses TRBV15 and TRBJ2-7, with 7 bases matching TRBD1. CDR3 length: 13 amino acids. Per the germline V gene, CDR1 is LNHNV and CDR2 is YYDKDF (reference sequence). V trimming: 0 bases; J trimming: 4 bases; junction bases outside the gene matches: 0. The CDR3 sequence is CATSREQGYEQYF. CDR3 coding DNA: TGTGCCACCAGCAGAGAACAGGGGTACGAGCAGTACTTC.

The chain employs TRBV5-1 and TRBJ2-2; D gene uncertain. Germline values: CDR1 SGHRS, CDR2 YFSETQ. The CDR3 sequence is 16 residues long. V dropped 1 base and J dropped 4 bases, with 14 bases sitting between them. As DNA, the CDR3 is TGCGCCAGCAGCTTGAGGTCTATAAAGTCCACCGGGGAGCTGTTTTTT. This gives the protein CASSLRSIKSTGELFF.

The chain uses TRBV7-9 and TRBJ2-1, with 14 bases fitting TRBD2. Germline CDR1 reads SEHNR; CDR2 reads FQNEAQ (reference sequence). J was trimmed by 9 bases and V by 6 bases; bases with no gene match: 16. There are 18 residues in the CDR3. As DNA, the CDR3 is TGTGCCAGCAGGTTCCCCTTCATGGGACTAGCGGGAGCTGGTGAGCAGTTCTTC. Amino acid sequence: CASRFPFMGLAGAGEQFF.

The chain links TRBV10-2 to TRBJ2-2; perhaps TRBD1 as D (6 bases). CDR1 is WSHSY and CDR2 is SAAADI in the germline V gene. The ends were cut back, 6 bases at V and 6 bases at J, with 11 bases in the middle. This CDR3 region has 13 residues. The CDR3 protein is CASRSAGAGELFF. CDR3 coding DNA: TGCGCCAGCAGGTCTGCAGGGGCCGGGGAGCTGTTTTTT.

V and J are TRBV5-1 and TRBJ1-6; 7 bases fit TRBD1. In germline, CDR1 is SGHRS, CDR2 YFSETQ. The CDR3 runs 17 residues. J lost 4 bases, V lost 1 base, and 8 bases had no gene match. The CDR3 here is CASSLSGTDSYNSPLHF. In nucleotides, the CDR3 is TGCGCCAGCAGCTTGTCCGGGACAGACTCTTATAATTCACCCCTCCACTTT.

The rearrangement links TRBV7-2 to TRBJ1-2; tentative D call: TRBD1 (6 bases). This CDR3 is built from 14 residues. The germline V gene encodes CDR1 SGHTA and CDR2 FQGNSA. V was cut by 3 bases and J by 4 bases, with 12 bases left in between. CDR3 protein: CASSLAGGPYGYTF. The CDR3 bases are TGTGCCAGCAGCTTGGCTGGGGGGCCCTATGGCTACACCTTC.

This clone was seen only once. The genes are TRBV6-1 and TRBJ2-1, with D perhaps matching TRBD2 (6 bases). CDR1 and CDR2 (germline): MNHNS, SASEGT. The V and J ends lost 3 bases and 0 bases respectively, with 18 bases between them. The CDR3 loop spans 18 amino acids. The CDR3: CASSDGRGATSSYNEQFF. The CDR3 coding sequence is TGTGCCAGCAGTGACGGGAGAGGGGCGACCAGCTCCTACAATGAGCAGTTCTTC.

This clone appeared a single time. This chain joins TRBV30 and TRBJ2-7, with 11 bases lining up with TRBD1. The germline gives CDR1 GTSNPN, CDR2 SVGIG (reference sequence). V was clipped by 5 bases and J by 4 bases; unmatched bases: 4. The CDR3 runs 13 residues. The CDR3, as DNA: TGTGCCTGGGCATGGGACAGGGGGTACGAGCAGTACTTC. This sequence encodes CAWAWDRGYEQYF.

This chain connects TRBV4-3 to TRBJ2-3; D gene uncertain. V was trimmed by 0 bases and J by 6 bases, leaving 7 bases between them. The CDR3 runs to 13 residues. CDR1 and CDR2 from the germline V gene are LGHNA and YSLEER. CDR3 loop: CASSQESWDTQYF. The CDR3 DNA follows: TGCGCCAGCAGCCAAGAATCATGGGATACGCAGTATTTT.

This clone showed up just a few times. The chain uses TRBV7-3 and TRBJ1-1; D gene ambiguous. Germline CDR1 SGHTA, CDR2 FQGTGA. CDR3 length: 13 residues. V gave up 1 base and J gave up 1 base, with 4 bases separating them. The CDR3, as DNA: TGTGCCAGCAGCTTAAGTGGGAACACTGAAGCTTTCTTT. It encodes CASSLSGNTEAFF.

The V and J genes are TRBV4-2 and TRBJ1-4; D not certain. The germline V gene has CDR1 LGHNA and CDR2 YNFKEQ. The CDR3 is 14 residues long. V was shortened by 6 bases and J by 0 bases, with 8 bases between the two germline ends. CDR3 DNA: TGTGCCAGCAGAACACTAGCAACTAATGAAAAACTGTTTTTT. This encodes CASRTLATNEKLFF.

The chain couples TRBV23-1 to TRBJ1-5, with 8 bases matching TRBD1. TRBV23-1 is an ORF; its function is uncertain. This CDR3 has 16 amino acids. J lost 4 bases, V lost 4 bases, and 9 bases had no gene match. CDR3 in amino acids: CASSPIGQGPNQPQHF. The CDR3 coding sequence is TGCGCCAGCAGTCCCATCGGACAGGGACCAAATCAGCCCCAGCATTTT.

The rearrangement uses TRBV30 and TRBJ2-1; TRBD1 or TRBD2 may be the D gene (6 bases each). The V end was cut by 0 bases, the J end by 9 bases, with 12 bases between. This CDR3 region has 13 residues. The germline CDR1 and CDR2 sequences are GTSNPN and SVGIG (reference sequence). DNA of the CDR3: TGTGCCTGGAGTGTGGTTGAGGGGGGTGAGCAGTTCTTC. This gives the protein CAWSVVEGGEQFF.

The V gene is TRBV5-1, the J gene TRBJ2-2; 12 bases line up with TRBD2. The CDR3 sequence is 20 residues long. Losses at the gene ends were 5 bases for V and 3 bases for J; bases not matched to a gene: 17. Germline assignment: CDR1 SGHRS and CDR2 YFSETQ. The CDR3 region has the DNA TGCGCCAGCAGTTTCGACCCGACTAGCGGGGGCCTAAAAGACACCGGGGAGCTGTTTTTT. It is translated as CASSFDPTSGGLKDTGELFF.

This clone was detected once. V is TRBV6-1 and J is TRBJ1-2, with D uncertain. CDR3 length: 15 amino acids. V was clipped by 2 bases and J by 4 bases, with 14 bases between them. CDR1 is MNHNS and CDR2 is SASEGT in the germline V gene. CDR3 amino acids: CASSERKGYVYGYTF. In nucleotides, the CDR3 is TGTGCCAGCAGTGAACGGAAAGGGTATGTCTATGGCTACACCTTC.

This clone came up a few times. The V call is TRBV30, the J call TRBJ2-3; possible D gene TRBD2, 5 bases. V was shortened by 2 bases and J by 7 bases, with 13 bases between the two germline ends. Looked up from germline, CDR1 is GTSNPN and CDR2 is SVGIG (reference sequence). The CDR3 runs to 13 residues. CDR3 DNA: TGTGCCTGGAGTTTGTCTAGCCGGAATACGCAGTATTTT. Its protein product is CAWSLSSRNTQYF.